This T cell receptor beta chain is drawn from a study of T-cell reconstitution after alpha-beta-depleted transplantation in children. General observations from the study: The study reportedly traced alpha-beta T cells about two months after transplant to several hundred expanded graft clones. Diversity of TCRbeta at day 60 was high in some patients, arising from surviving recipient T cells and thymic progenitors. T-cell numbers and diversity, one year after transplant, stemmed largely from T cells that were newly produced.

Ten or more counts support this clonotype. Its antigen is currently unknown. TCRbeta library preparation incorporated unique molecular identifiers. TCRdb re-analysed the PCR reads in MiXCR, keeping a single row per CDR3 protein. The profile covers fewer than 250,000 distinct CDR3 sequences, with under 9.5% appearing a single time and roughly 6% taken by the ten largest. The CDR3 is 15 amino acids. V was pared by 5 bases and J by 2 bases, with 6 bases of the junction left unmatched. Per germline, CDR1 SGHTA and CDR2 FQGNSA. V is TRBV7-2 and J is TRBJ2-1; 7 bases map to TRBD1. The TCR was taken from a male patient aged 10 to 17 who had a stem cell transplant for acute lymphoblastic leukemia, so the T cells may come from the graft donor. The material sequenced was PBMCs, mostly from graft donor cells, taken 180 days after TCRalphabeta/CD19-depleted stem cell transplant. CDR3 coding DNA: TGTGCCAGCAGCCCGACCGGGACAGCCTACAATGAGCAGTTCTTC. This codes for CASSPTGTAYNEQFF.